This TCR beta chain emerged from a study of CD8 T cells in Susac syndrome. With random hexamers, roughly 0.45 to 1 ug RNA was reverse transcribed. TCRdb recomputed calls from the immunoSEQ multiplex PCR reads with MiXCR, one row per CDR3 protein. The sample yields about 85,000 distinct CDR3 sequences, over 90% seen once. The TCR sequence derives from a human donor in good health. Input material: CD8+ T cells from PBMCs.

The CDR3 region is CASSIPAEYNEQFF. CDR3 sequence (DNA): TGTGCCAGCAGCATACCAGCGGAATACAATGAGCAGTTCTTC. The chain recombines TRBV28 with TRBJ2-1, with TRBD2 as a possible D gene (5 bases). V was trimmed by 6 bases and J by 4 bases, leaving 13 bases between them. Germline V gene sequence: CDR1 MDHEN, CDR2 SYDVKM. The length of the CDR3 is 14 residues.